These 21 T cell receptor beta chains share one sample of origin, sequenced in a study of T cell responses to AZD1222 COVID-19 vaccine. Generated by immunoSEQ multiplex PCR, the TCRdb table keeps only in-frame clones and is missing some. Of 150,000 to 200,000 clones listed, 80% to 95% are singletons. Sequencing was performed on peripheral blood, taken on day 0 of AZD1222 vaccination. These receptors were taken from an adult in good health.

The rearrangement joins TRBV6-5 to TRBJ1-3; TRBD1 matches at 9 bases. This CDR3 spans 12 amino acids. V lost 8 bases to trimming and J lost 7 bases; unmatched junction nucleotides: 3. CDR1 and CDR2 from the germline V gene are MNHEY and SVGAGI. The CDR3 region is CASGDRGNTIYF. DNA for the CDR3: TGTGCCAGCGGAGACAGGGGGAACACCATATATTTT.

V gene TRBV15 combines with J gene TRBJ1-6; D is ambiguous. Trimming shortened V by 0 bases and J by 7 bases, and 7 bases separated the two germline ends. CDR1 is LNHNV, CDR2 YYDKDF, per germline (reference sequence). The CDR3 is made up of 14 amino acids. This CDR3 is CATSRDGENSPLHF. The CDR3 region has the DNA TGTGCCACCAGCAGAGATGGCGAAAATTCACCCCTCCACTTT.

V usage is TRBV6-7 and J usage is TRBJ1-1, with D perhaps matching TRBD1 (6 bases). TRBV6-7 has ORF status, its function being uncertain. Trimming took 9 bases from V and 11 from J, leaving 25 bases between them. This CDR3 is 14 amino acids long. CDR3 nucleotides: TGTGCCAGTCTCATTAAAACAGGGTTGCTTTCCGCTTTCTTT. Its translation: CASLIKTGLLSAFF.

This sequence joins TRBV2 and TRBJ2-7; D is possibly TRBD2 (6 bases). The CDR3 totals 13 residues. V lost 10 bases to trimming and J lost 0 bases, with 13 bases between them. Germline V gene lookup returns CDR1 SNHLY and CDR2 FYNNEI. CDR3 coding DNA: TGTGCCATCGACCTAGCGAACTCCTACGAGCAGTACTTC. Amino acid sequence: CAIDLANSYEQYF.

This clone was recorded once. The V and J genes are TRBV5-1 and TRBJ2-7, with 7 bases lining up with TRBD2. The germline gives CDR1 SGHRS, CDR2 YFSETQ. The CDR3 extends over 14 amino acids. The V segment lost 1 base and the J segment 4 bases; nucleotides outside the gene matches: 5. CDR3 sequence: CASSLRGRAYEQYF. The DNA of the CDR3 is TGCGCCAGCAGCTTGCGGGGGAGGGCTTACGAGCAGTACTTC. The entire variable domain, with the rest obtained from reference TRBV5-1 and TRBJ2-7, is as follows: KAGVTQTPRYLIKTRGQQVTLSCSPISGHRSVSWYQQTPGQGLQFLFEYFSETQRNKGNFPGRFSGRQFSNSRSEMNVSTLELGDSALYLCASSLRGRAYEQYFGPGTRLTVT.

The chain recombines TRBV3-1 (or the pseudogene TRBV3-2) with TRBJ1-2; D uncertain. The CDR3 totals 13 residues. The V end lost 1 base, the J end lost 13 bases, and 16 bases lay between the germline ends. The germline CDR1 and CDR2 sequences are LGHDT and YNNKEL (reference sequence). The CDR3: CASSQAGVDVGTF. The CDR3 nucleotides read TGTGCCAGCAGCCAAGCTGGGGTCGACGTCGGCACCTTC.

A single count supports this clone. This chain links TRBV5-1 with TRBJ2-3; 14 nucleotides line up with TRBD2. This CDR3 spans 17 amino acids. Trimming removed 5 bases from V and 1 base from J; junction bases left unmatched: 6. Germline V CDR1 and CDR2: SGHRS, YFSETQ. CDR3 protein: CASSTGLAGGGTDTQYF. The CDR3 DNA reads TGCGCCAGCAGTACCGGACTAGCGGGGGGAGGCACAGATACGCAGTATTTT.

V is TRBV7-8 and J is TRBJ2-1; 10 bases map to TRBD1. Looked up from germline, CDR1 is SGHVS and CDR2 is FQNEAQ. Unmatched junction bases numbered 6, after V lost 7 bases and J lost 0 bases. The CDR3 runs to 16 residues. CDR3 amino acids: CASIRQGAISYNEQFF. CDR3 nucleotide sequence: TGTGCCAGCATACGACAGGGGGCAATCTCCTACAATGAGCAGTTCTTC.

This clone occurred once. CDR3 DNA sequence: TGTGCCAGCAGCTTTCCGGGACAGGGGGACACTGAAGCTTTCTTT. Its translation: CASSFPGQGDTEAFF. The rearrangement links TRBV11-2 to TRBJ1-1, with TRBD1 matching over 11 bases. CDR3 length: 15 residues. V lost 3 bases, J lost 3 bases, and 3 bases stayed unmatched. The germline V gene has CDR1 SGHAT and CDR2 FQNNGV.

This clone was counted once. V gene TRBV19 combines with J gene TRBJ1-1; D unresolved. This CDR3 is 15 amino acids long. Germline CDR1 reads LNHDA; CDR2 reads SQIVND (reference sequence). V dropped 3 bases and J dropped 1 base, with 12 bases sitting between them. The CDR3 DNA is TGTGCCAGTAGTATCATGGCAGCTACGAACACTGAAGCTTTCTTT. It encodes CASSIMAATNTEAFF.

Here the CDR3 reads CASSLGQGDGYTF. The CDR3 nucleotides read TGTGCCAGCAGCTTAGGGCAGGGCGATGGCTACACCTTC. The chain couples TRBV7-6 to TRBJ1-2; a possible D gene is TRBD1 (5 bases). This CDR3 region has 13 residues. From germline, CDR1 is SGHVS and CDR2 FNYEAQ. Trimming stripped 1 base from V and 6 bases from J, with 9 bases between.

This chain connects TRBV7-5 to TRBJ1-2; the table calls TRBD1, which could not be checked here. TRBV7-5 constitutes a pseudogene. This CDR3 contains 13 residues. CDR3 region: CVRSHRDDYGYTF. The CDR3 bases are TGTGTCAGAAGCCACAGGGATGACTATGGCTACACCTTC.

This chain links TRBV6-1 with TRBJ1-6; D uncertain. The CDR3 is 16 residues long. The germline V gene encodes CDR1 MNHNS and CDR2 SASEGT. V was clipped by 4 bases and J by 8 bases, with 18 bases between them. CDR3 sequence: CASSAWPPLDHSPLHF. For the CDR3, the DNA is TGTGCCAGCAGTGCTTGGCCCCCCTTGGACCATTCACCCCTCCACTTT.

In DNA form, the CDR3 reads TGTGCCAGCGGAAGTTTGGTGTGGACCTCATATGGCTACACCTTC. Encoded protein: CASGSLVWTSYGYTF. The gene calls are TRBV27 and TRBJ1-2, with unresolved D. From germline, CDR1 is MNHEY and CDR2 SMNVEV (reference sequence). The CDR3 totals 15 residues. Between the trimmed V and J ends, which lost 8 bases and 5 bases, there was a span of 21 bases.

This rearrangement joins TRBV5-4 to TRBJ1-1; TRBD1 aligns across 10 bases. V was clipped by 4 bases and J by 9 bases; unmatched bases: 6. Germline V gene lookup returns CDR1 SGHNT and CDR2 YYREEE (reference sequence). The CDR3 length is 13 residues. This chain's CDR3 is CASSDRQGAKAFF. The CDR3 nucleotides are TGTGCCAGCAGCGACCGACAGGGGGCGAAAGCTTTCTTT. The whole variable domain, filled in from reference TRBV5-4 and TRBJ1-1, reads ETGVTQSPTHLIKTRGQQVTLRCSSQSGHNTVSWYQQALGQGPQFIFQYYREEENGRGNFPPRFSGLQFPNYSSELNVNALELDDSALYLCASSDRQGAKAFFGQGTRLTVV.

The chain recombines TRBV6-5 with TRBJ1-1, with D unresolved. V was pared by 7 bases and J by 6 bases, with 18 bases between. CDR1 and CDR2 from the germline V gene are MNHEY and SVGAGI. This CDR3 region has 14 residues. CDR3 loop: CASMVGRSPPEAFF. For the CDR3, the DNA is TGTGCCAGCATGGTTGGGCGTAGTCCGCCTGAAGCTTTCTTT.

The chain links TRBV7-2 to TRBJ1-1, with D unclear. The CDR3 contains 15 residues. Germline CDR1 and CDR2: SGHTA and FQGNSA. The V end was cut by 0 bases, the J end by 5 bases, with 13 bases between. CDR3 in DNA: TGTGCCAGCAGCTTAGCGATGAGGAGAGGGACTGAAGCTTTCTTT. Residues: CASSLAMRRGTEAFF.

This rearrangement joins TRBV10-3 to TRBJ1-2, with 9 bases that match TRBD1. V shed 7 bases and J 4 bases; nucleotides not matched to a gene: 16. Germline V gene lookup returns CDR1 ENHRY and CDR2 SYGVKD. The CDR3 runs 17 residues. Here the CDR3 reads CAIIGGQGDGPSYGYTF. The CDR3 coding sequence is TGTGCCATCATTGGGGGACAGGGAGACGGACCTAGCTATGGCTACACCTTC.

The chain uses TRBV7-9 and TRBJ1-4; D gene unclear. Trimming took 1 base from V and 5 from J, leaving 8 bases between them. Germline values: CDR1 SEHNR, CDR2 FQNEAQ (reference sequence). The CDR3 has 14 residues. CDR3 amino acids: CASSLGYENEKLFF. The CDR3 nucleotides are TGTGCCAGCAGCTTAGGTTATGAGAATGAAAAACTGTTTTTT.

The genes are TRBV11-2 and TRBJ1-2, with 7 bases fitting TRBD1. Germline-derived CDR1 and CDR2 are SGHAT and FQNNGV. V dropped 5 bases and J dropped 8; count of bases not matched to a gene: 8. The CDR3 covers 13 residues. CDR3 amino acids: CASSRGQDWGYTF. In DNA, the CDR3 is TGTGCCAGCAGCCGCGGACAGGACTGGGGCTACACCTTC.

The chain uses TRBV29-1 and TRBJ1-2; D ambiguous. The CDR3 has 9 amino acids. The V gene's germline CDR1 is SQVTM and CDR2 ANQGSEA. The V and J ends lost 4 bases and 7 bases respectively, with 4 bases between them. This CDR3 reads CSVVSGYTF. The CDR3 nucleotides are TGCAGCGTTGTTTCTGGCTACACCTTC.